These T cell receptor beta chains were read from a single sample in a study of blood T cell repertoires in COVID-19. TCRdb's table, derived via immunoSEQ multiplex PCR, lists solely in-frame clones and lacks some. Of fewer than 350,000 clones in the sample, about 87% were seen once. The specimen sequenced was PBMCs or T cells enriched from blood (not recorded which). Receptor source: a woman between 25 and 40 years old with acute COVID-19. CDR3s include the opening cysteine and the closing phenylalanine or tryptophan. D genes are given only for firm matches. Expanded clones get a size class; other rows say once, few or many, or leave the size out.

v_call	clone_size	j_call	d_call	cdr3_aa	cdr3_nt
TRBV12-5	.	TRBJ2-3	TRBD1	CASGAGQGITDTQYF	TGTGCTAGTGGTGCGGGACAGGGAATCACAGATACGCAGTATTTT
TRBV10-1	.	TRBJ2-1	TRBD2	CASSEYGIAGVKNEQFF	TGCGCCAGCAGTGAGTACGGGATAGCGGGAGTTAAAAATGAGCAGTTCTTC
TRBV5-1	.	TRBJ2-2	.	CASSLALQGEAGELFF	TGCGCCAGCAGCTTGGCCTTACAGGGCGAAGCCGGGGAGCTGTTTTTT
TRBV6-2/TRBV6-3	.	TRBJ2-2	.	CASSPRGRITGELFF	TGTGCCAGCAGCCCCAGGGGGAGGATCACCGGGGAGCTGTTTTTT
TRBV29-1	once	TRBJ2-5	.	CSESIQGSETQYF	TGCAGCGAATCGATCCAGGGGTCAGAGACCCAGTACTTC
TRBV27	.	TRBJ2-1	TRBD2	CASSLFPSGSSYNEQFF	TGTGCCAGCAGTTTATTTCCTAGCGGGAGCTCCTACAATGAGCAGTTCTTC
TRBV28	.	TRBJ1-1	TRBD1	CASSYRGLEDTEAFF	TGTGCCAGCAGTTACAGGGGGCTGGAAGACACTGAAGCTTTCTTT
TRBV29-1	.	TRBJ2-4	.	CSVEQGQNIQYF	TGCAGCGTTGAACAGGGTCAAAACATTCAGTACTTC
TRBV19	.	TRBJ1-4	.	CASRRGEKLFF	TGTGCCAGTAGAAGGGGTGAAAAACTGTTTTTT
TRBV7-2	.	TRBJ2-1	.	CASSLVGAGNEQFF	TGTGCCAGCAGCTTAGTGGGCGCAGGGAATGAGCAGTTCTTC
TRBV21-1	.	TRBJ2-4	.	CASPRDRGRLRAKNIQYF	TGTGCCAGCCCCCGGGACAGGGGACGCCTTCGAGCCAAAAACATTCAGTACTTC
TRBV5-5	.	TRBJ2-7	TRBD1	CASSPGDRSHEQYF	TGTGCCAGCAGCCCGGGGGACAGGTCCCACGAGCAGTACTTC
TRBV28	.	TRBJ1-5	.	CASSLRLEPQHF	TGTGCCAGCAGTCTCCGGTTGGAGCCCCAGCATTTT
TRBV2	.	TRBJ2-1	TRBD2	CASTLAGGAYNEQFF	TGTGCCAGCACCTTAGCGGGAGGCGCCTACAATGAGCAGTTCTTC
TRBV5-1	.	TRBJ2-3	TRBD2	CASSRQGWTSGPVNTDTQYF	TGCGCCAGCAGTCGACAGGGGTGGACTAGCGGGCCCGTTAACACAGATACGCAGTATTTT
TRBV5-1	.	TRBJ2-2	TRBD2	CASSPMSRTSGRGTGELFF	TGCGCCAGCAGCCCGATGTCTAGAACTAGCGGGAGAGGAACCGGGGAGCTGTTTTTT
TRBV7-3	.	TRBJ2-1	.	CASSLTQGQNEQFF	TGTGCCAGCAGCTTAACGCAAGGACAGAATGAGCAGTTCTTC
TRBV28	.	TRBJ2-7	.	CASSLPPFYEQYF	TGTGCCAGCAGTTTACCCCCGTTCTACGAGCAGTACTTC
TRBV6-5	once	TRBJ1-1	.	CASSQSLGQNTEAFF	TGTGCCAGCAGTCAATCACTGGGACAGAACACTGAAGCTTTCTTT
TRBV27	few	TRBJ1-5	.	CASSFSWSQPQHF	TGTGCCAGCAGTTTCTCTTGGAGTCAGCCCCAGCATTTT
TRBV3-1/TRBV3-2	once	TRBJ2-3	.	CASSQELGDTQYF	TGTGCCAGCAGCCAAGAACTCGGGGATACGCAGTATTTT
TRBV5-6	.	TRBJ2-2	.	CASRLGRAGGGELFF	TGTGCCAGCAGACTAGGTCGGGCCGGCGGCGGGGAGCTGTTTTTT
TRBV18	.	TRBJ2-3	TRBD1	CASSPPDRGRRDTQYF	TGTGCCAGCTCACCACCGGACAGGGGGCGTCGAGATACGCAGTATTTT
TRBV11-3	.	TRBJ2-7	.	CASSLRVGYEQYF	TGTGCCAGCAGCTTGAGGGTCGGCTACGAGCAGTACTTC
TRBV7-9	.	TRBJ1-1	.	CASSLDRTGNTEAFF	TGTGCCAGCAGCTTAGATCGAACAGGGAACACTGAAGCTTTCTTT
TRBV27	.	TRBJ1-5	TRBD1	CASSPGQGWGNQPQHF	TGTGCCAGCAGTCCCGGACAGGGGTGGGGCAATCAGCCCCAGCATTTT
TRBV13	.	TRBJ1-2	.	CASSLGGADDGYTF	TGTGCCAGCAGCTTAGGGGGGGCGGATGATGGCTACACCTTC
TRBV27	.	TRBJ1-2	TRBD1	CASSPGTAKVYGYTF	TGTGCCAGCAGTCCTGGGACAGCGAAAGTCTATGGCTACACCTTC
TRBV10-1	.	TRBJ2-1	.	CASSESLASSYNEQFF	TGCGCCAGCAGTGAGTCTCTAGCATCTTCCTACAATGAGCAGTTCTTC
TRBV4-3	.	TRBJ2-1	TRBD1	CASSQDRTGGYNNEQFF	TGCGCCAGCAGCCAAGATCGGACAGGGGGATACAACAATGAGCAGTTCTTC
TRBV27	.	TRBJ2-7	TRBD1	CASGLDRGVKMGEQYF	TGTGCCAGCGGATTGGACAGGGGAGTTAAAATGGGCGAGCAGTACTTC
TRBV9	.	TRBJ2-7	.	CASSRGGEQYF	TGTGCCAGCAGCAGGGGGGGCGAGCAGTACTTC
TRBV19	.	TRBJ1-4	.	CASSAQGYEKLFF	TGTGCCAGTAGTGCCCAGGGTTATGAAAAACTGTTTTTT
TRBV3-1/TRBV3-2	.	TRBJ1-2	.	CASSQVPGGYTF	TGTGCCAGCAGCCAAGTTCCGGGGGGCTACACCTTC
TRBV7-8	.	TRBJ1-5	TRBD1	CASSHRDRGGNQPQHF	TGTGCCAGCAGCCACCGGGACAGGGGGGGAAATCAGCCCCAGCATTTT
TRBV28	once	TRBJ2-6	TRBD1	CASTTGASGANVLTF	TGTGCCAGCACTACAGGGGCCTCTGGGGCCAACGTCCTGACTTTC
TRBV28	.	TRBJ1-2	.	CASRPSRGGAYGYTF	TGTGCCAGCAGGCCATCGCGGGGGGGTGCCTATGGCTACACCTTC
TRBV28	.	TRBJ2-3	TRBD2	CASSSRGRAADTQYF	TGTGCCAGCAGTAGTCGCGGGAGGGCCGCAGATACGCAGTATTTT
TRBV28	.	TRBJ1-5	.	CASSDPQGGDQPQHF	TGTGCCAGCAGTGACCCACAGGGAGGGGATCAGCCCCAGCATTTT
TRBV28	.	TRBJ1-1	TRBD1	CASSLQGAGVNTEAFF	TGTGCCAGCAGTTTACAGGGGGCAGGGGTTAACACTGAAGCTTTCTTT
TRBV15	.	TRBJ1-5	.	CATSRLWGEGSNQPQHF	TGTGCCACCAGCAGGCTTTGGGGGGAAGGAAGCAATCAGCCCCAGCATTTT
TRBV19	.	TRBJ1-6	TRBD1	CASTSGTGNSPLHF	TGTGCCAGTACCAGCGGGACAGGGAATTCACCCCTCCACTTT
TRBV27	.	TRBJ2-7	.	CASSLSPLYEQYF	TGTGCCAGCAGTTTATCCCCTCTCTACGAGCAGTACTTC
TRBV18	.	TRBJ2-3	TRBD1	CASSLKVGTGGGDTQYF	TGTGCCAGCTCCCTCAAAGTAGGGACAGGGGGCGGAGATACGCAGTATTTT
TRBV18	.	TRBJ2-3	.	CASSPFTGVRTDTQYF	TGTGCCAGCTCACCATTTACGGGAGTTCGCACAGATACGCAGTATTTT
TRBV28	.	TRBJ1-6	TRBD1	CASQPGQNNSPLHF	TGTGCCAGCCAACCGGGACAGAATAATTCACCCCTCCACTTT
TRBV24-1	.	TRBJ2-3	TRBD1	CATSDPGQGADTQYF	TGTGCCACCAGTGACCCTGGACAGGGGGCGGATACGCAGTATTTT
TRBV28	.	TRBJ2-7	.	CASSWPGGTYEQYF	TGTGCCAGCAGTTGGCCCGGAGGTACCTACGAGCAGTACTTC
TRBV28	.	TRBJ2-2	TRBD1	CASSLPTDRGRGTGELFF	TGTGCCAGCAGTTTACCTACGGACAGGGGGCGGGGCACCGGGGAGCTGTTTTTT
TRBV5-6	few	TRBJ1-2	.	CASSSEMAGYGYTF	TGTGCCAGCAGCTCCGAGATGGCGGGCTATGGCTACACCTTC
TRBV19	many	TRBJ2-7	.	CASSSTGFGEQYF	TGTGCCAGTAGTAGCACAGGTTTTGGGGAGCAGTACTTC
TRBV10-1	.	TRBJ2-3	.	CASSELNLSGLSTDTQYF	TGCGCCAGCAGTGAGCTCAACCTTAGCGGATTAAGCACAGATACGCAGTATTTT
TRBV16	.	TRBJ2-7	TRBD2	CASSPPAGEGSYEQYF	TGTGCCAGCAGCCCTCCAGCGGGAGAGGGCTCCTACGAGCAGTACTTC
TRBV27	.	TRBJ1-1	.	CASSHKAALVQNTEAFF	TGTGCCAGCAGCCACAAAGCAGCCCTAGTACAGAACACTGAAGCTTTCTTT